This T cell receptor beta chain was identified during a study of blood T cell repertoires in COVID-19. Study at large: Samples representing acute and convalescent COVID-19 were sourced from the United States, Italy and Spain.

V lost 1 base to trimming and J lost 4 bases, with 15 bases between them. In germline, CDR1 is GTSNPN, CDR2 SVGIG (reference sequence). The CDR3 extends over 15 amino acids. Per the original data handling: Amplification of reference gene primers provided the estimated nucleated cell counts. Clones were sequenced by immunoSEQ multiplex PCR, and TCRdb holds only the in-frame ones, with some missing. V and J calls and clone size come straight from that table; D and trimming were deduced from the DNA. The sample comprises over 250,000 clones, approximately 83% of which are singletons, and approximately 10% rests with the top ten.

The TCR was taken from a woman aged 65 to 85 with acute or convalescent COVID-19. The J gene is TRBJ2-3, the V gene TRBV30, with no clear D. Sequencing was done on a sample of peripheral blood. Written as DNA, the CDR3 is TGTGCCTGGAGTGGAGGTACTGGCTCACCAGATACGCAGTATTTT. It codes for CAWSGGTGSPDTQYF.